This T cell receptor (beta chain) stems from a study of monozygotic twins with inflammatory bowel disease. General study points: Whereas healthy co-twins had higher TCRbeta diversity (inverse Simpson), IBD patients had lower diversity.

On this clonotype: Its antigen is unidentified.

Molecular identifiers with 6-nucleotide sample barcodes were added during cDNA synthesis via template switching. TCRdb re-called the 5' RACE reads and gives one entry per CDR3 protein, without DNA. The table for this sample gives under 350,000 distinct CDR3 sequences. The CDR3 sequence is 15 residues long. Germline CDR1 MDHEN, CDR2 SYDVKM. J is TRBJ2-1 and V is TRBV28; checking the TCRdb D call of TRBD1 is not possible without DNA. This clonotype originated in a human donor with ulcerative colitis or Crohn's disease, or a healthy co-twin of an affected twin (not recorded which). The sequenced material came from blood. The CDR3 here is CASSFTGERYNEQFF.